This T cell receptor beta chain was recovered during a study of cytomegalovirus exposure and HLA in healthy donors. Findings and caveats of the study: Clonal expansion, a later analysis showed, was greater in HLA-associated TCR beta chains than in equally common others.

For this clone: Its antigen is undetermined.

With 1 base clipped from V and 1 base from J, the junction kept 12 bases outside the gene matches. Germline values: CDR1 SGHTA, CDR2 FQGNSA. This CDR3 contains 18 residues. The PCR made use of 60 Vbeta and 13 Jbeta primers. Sequenced by immunoSEQ multiplex PCR; TCRdb stores in-frame clones only, minus some. The sample records 95,000 to 150,000 clones, nearly 80% being singletons. Sequencing was carried out using PBMCs. The TCR originated in a woman in her 40s in good health and CMV-seronegative. The rearrangement links TRBV7-2 to TRBJ1-2, with TRBD1 matching 7 bases. Here the CDR3 reads CASSLGYPGQPNNYGYTF. CDR3 in DNA: TGTGCCAGCAGCTTAGGTTACCCGGGACAGCCAAATAACTATGGCTACACCTTC.